This entry is about one T cell receptor beta chain. This sample is drawn from a study of T cell responses to AZD1222 COVID-19 vaccine. TCRdb's copy holds only in-frame clones and misses some; the assay was immunoSEQ multiplex PCR. This table has 250,000 to 300,000 clones, around 93% appearing once. Germline loops: CDR1 SEHNR, CDR2 FQNEAQ (reference sequence). Trimming removed 4 bases from V and 5 bases from J, with 17 bases in between. This CDR3 spans 15 amino acids. This specimen was peripheral blood, taken 28 days after the second AZD1222 dose. This TCR derives from an adult who received the AZD1222 COVID-19 vaccine. V usage is TRBV7-9 and J usage is TRBJ2-5; D perhaps matches TRBD2 (5 bases). CDR3 nucleotides: TGTGCCAGCAGCTCCTCGGACTGGGAAGGGGAGACCCAGTACTTC. It translates to CASSSSDWEGETQYF.